This T cell receptor beta chain comes out of a study of regulatory T cells in long-lasting Graves disease. At least ten counts were recorded for this clonotype. For TCR beta, libraries came from iRepertoire HTBI primers and Arm-PCR of CDR3 regions. TCRdb used MiXCR to reprocess the multiplex PCR reads, holding one entry per CDR3 protein. The top ten hold roughly 27% of the sample, which has a few hundred thousand distinct CDR3 sequences, 16% seen once. CDR1 and CDR2 (germline): KGHSH, LQKENI. The CDR3 sequence is 14 residues long. This sample's time point: newly diagnosed GD, antithyroid drugs for less than 3 months. TCR sequences were obtained from RNA taken from PBMCs. These data also featured in a second study, about T cells in Graves' hyperthyroidism and ophthalmopathy. That investigation notes: The HTBI primer set served for first-round RT-PCR of the TCR CDR3.

This TCR was sampled from a middle-aged man with Graves disease. The starting material was peripheral blood mononuclear cells (PBMCs), obtained at new diagnosis, from a patient treated with antithyroid drugs. This chain links TRBV18 with TRBJ2-5; 9 positions agree with TRBD2. The better agreement between TRBJ2-7 and the DNA end casts doubt on the J call. The CDR3 loop reads CASSPSGGFYEQYF. The CDR3 coding sequence is TGTGCCAGCTCACCTAGCGGGGGTTTTTACGAGCAGTACTTC.